A selection of T cell receptor beta chains follows, all from one sample in a study of regulatory T cells in long-lasting Graves disease. TCRdb reanalysed the multiplex PCR reads using MiXCR and keeps one entry per CDR3 protein. This table holds some 440,000 distinct CDR3 sequences, less than 25% found once. The starting material was peripheral blood mononuclear cells (PBMCs), obtained when the disease was refractory, from a patient treated with antithyroid drugs. These TCRs come from a female donor with Graves disease. Both conserved end residues are part of each CDR3. The order of the fields is V gene, clone size, J gene, D gene, CDR3 DNA, CDR3 protein. The D gene is left open where the match is weak. Clone sizes are given selectively: once, few, many, or a class where the clone is expanded.

v_gene: TRBV28; abundance: .; j_gene: TRBJ2-2; d_gene: TRBD2; CDR3nt: TGTGCCAGCAGTTTGATTGGAAGCGGGGAGAACACCGGGGAGCTGTTTTTT; CDR3aa: CASSLIGSGENTGELFF
v_gene: TRBV12-3/TRBV12-4; abundance: .; j_gene: TRBJ2-3; d_gene: .; CDR3nt: TGTGCCAGCAGGGCCCTAGGCCACACAGATACGCAGTATTTT; CDR3aa: CASRALGHTDTQYF
v_gene: TRBV29-1; abundance: few; j_gene: TRBJ2-5; d_gene: .; CDR3nt: TGCAGCGTTGCCCCGGTCGTTGGGGAGACCCAGTACTTC; CDR3aa: CSVAPVVGETQYF
v_gene: TRBV12-3/TRBV12-4; abundance: many; j_gene: TRBJ2-7; d_gene: .; CDR3nt: TGTGCCAGCAGTCACCGATGGGAGCAGTACTTC; CDR3aa: CASSHRWEQYF
v_gene: TRBV7-9; abundance: many; j_gene: TRBJ1-5; d_gene: TRBD1; CDR3nt: TGTGCCAGCAGCTCAACAGGGGGGAGTCAGCCCCAGCATTTT; CDR3aa: CASSSTGGSQPQHF
v_gene: TRBV7-9; abundance: many; j_gene: TRBJ2-7; d_gene: .; CDR3nt: TGTGCCAGCAGCTTAGGCCCAACAGGGAATAGCTCCTACGAGCAGTACTTC; CDR3aa: CASSLGPTGNSSYEQYF
v_gene: TRBV28; abundance: .; j_gene: TRBJ2-7; d_gene: .; CDR3nt: TGTGCCAGCAGTAGGACCCTATCGGGCGAGCAGTACTTC; CDR3aa: CASSRTLSGEQYF
v_gene: TRBV28; abundance: many; j_gene: TRBJ1-2; d_gene: .; CDR3nt: TGTGCCAGCAGAGTACAGGGCCTCGCTTCCTATGGCTACACCTTC; CDR3aa: CASRVQGLASYGYTF
v_gene: TRBV19; abundance: many; j_gene: TRBJ1-2; d_gene: .; CDR3nt: TGTGCCAGTAGTACGGGACAAACGGGTCACTATGGCTACACCTTC; CDR3aa: CASSTGQTGHYGYTF
v_gene: TRBV6-5; abundance: .; j_gene: TRBJ1-6; d_gene: .; CDR3nt: TGTGCCAGCAGTTACGCCATGGGTTCACCCCTCCACTTT; CDR3aa: CASSYAMGSPLHF
v_gene: TRBV12-3/TRBV12-4; abundance: many; j_gene: TRBJ1-5; d_gene: .; CDR3nt: TGTGCCAGCAGTTTAGGGCAATCTCTCAGTCAGCCCCAGCATTTT; CDR3aa: CASSLGQSLSQPQHF
v_gene: TRBV5-1; abundance: few; j_gene: TRBJ2-1; d_gene: .; CDR3nt: TGCGCCAGCAGCTTCTCCCCGACTGGCGTAAATGAGCAGTTCTTC; CDR3aa: CASSFSPTGVNEQFF
v_gene: TRBV29-1; abundance: many; j_gene: TRBJ2-7; d_gene: .; CDR3nt: TGCAGCGTTGTAAAAGACACCTACGAGCAGTACTTC; CDR3aa: CSVVKDTYEQYF
v_gene: TRBV28; abundance: .; j_gene: TRBJ2-1; d_gene: TRBD2; CDR3nt: TGTGCCAGCAGCCAACCTATAGCGGGTTCCTCCTACAATGAGCAGTTCTTC; CDR3aa: CASSQPIAGSSYNEQFF
v_gene: TRBV27; abundance: .; j_gene: TRBJ1-2; d_gene: .; CDR3nt: TGTGCCAGCAGTTTCGACCTCAATCCAAATGACTACACCTTC; CDR3aa: CASSFDLNPNDYTF
v_gene: TRBV24-1; abundance: few; j_gene: TRBJ2-7; d_gene: .; CDR3nt: TGTGCCACCAGTGATAGGAAAGCTACCTACGAGCAGTACTTC; CDR3aa: CATSDRKATYEQYF
v_gene: TRBV12-3/TRBV12-4; abundance: .; j_gene: TRBJ2-1; d_gene: .; CDR3nt: TGTGCCAGCAGTCCTGACTTCGATGAGCAGTTCTTC; CDR3aa: CASSPDFDEQFF
v_gene: TRBV7-2; abundance: few; j_gene: TRBJ2-4; d_gene: .; CDR3nt: TGTGCCAGCAGCCAACGTATCGTCCCAAACATTCAGTACTTC; CDR3aa: CASSQRIVPNIQYF
v_gene: TRBV12-3/TRBV12-4; abundance: many; j_gene: TRBJ1-6; d_gene: .; CDR3nt: TGTGCCAGCAGTTATCAGGGGCAGGCCCTCCACTTT; CDR3aa: CASSYQGQALHF
v_gene: TRBV12-3/TRBV12-4; abundance: many; j_gene: TRBJ2-7; d_gene: .; CDR3nt: TGTGCCAGCAGTCCCCCAGTGGGCGAGCAGTACTTC; CDR3aa: CASSPPVGEQYF
v_gene: TRBV6-7; abundance: many; j_gene: TRBJ1-2; d_gene: .; CDR3nt: TGTGCCAGCACTGGACTCCCTTGTGGCTACACCTTC; CDR3aa: CASTGLPCGYTF
v_gene: TRBV6-1; abundance: .; j_gene: TRBJ2-6; d_gene: .; CDR3nt: TGTGCCATCGGGAGCTCTGGGGCCAACGTCCTGACTTTC; CDR3aa: CAIGSSGANVLTF
v_gene: TRBV2; abundance: many; j_gene: TRBJ2-1; d_gene: TRBD2; CDR3nt: TGTGCCAGCAGGGAAGCGGGAGGGCCTTACAATGAGCAGTTCTTC; CDR3aa: CASREAGGPYNEQFF
v_gene: TRBV27; abundance: many; j_gene: TRBJ1-2; d_gene: .; CDR3nt: TGTGCCAGCAGCTCGACCCGGGGACATCACTATGGCTACACCTTC; CDR3aa: CASSSTRGHHYGYTF
v_gene: TRBV12-3/TRBV12-4; abundance: many; j_gene: TRBJ2-4; d_gene: .; CDR3nt: TGTGCCAGCAGTCCCTCGGGGAAAAACATTCAGTACTTC; CDR3aa: CASSPSGKNIQYF
v_gene: TRBV4-1; abundance: .; j_gene: TRBJ2-7; d_gene: TRBD2; CDR3nt: TGCGCCAGCAGCCTAGGGACTAGCGGCTATGTGGAGCAGTACTTC; CDR3aa: CASSLGTSGYVEQYF
v_gene: TRBV6-2/TRBV6-3; abundance: many; j_gene: TRBJ2-7; d_gene: .; CDR3nt: TGTGCCAGCGCCCTTGGATCCTGGGGTCCAAGGAATTACGAGCAGTACTTC; CDR3aa: CASALGSWGPRNYEQYF
v_gene: TRBV7-9; abundance: few; j_gene: TRBJ1-1; d_gene: .; CDR3nt: TGTGCCAGCAGCTTCGACAGGAGACACACTGAAGCTTTCTTT; CDR3aa: CASSFDRRHTEAFF
v_gene: TRBV7-2; abundance: many; j_gene: TRBJ2-6; d_gene: .; CDR3nt: TGTGCCAGCAGCTTGTGGGGGCGAAGCTCTGGGGCCAACGTCCTGACTTTC; CDR3aa: CASSLWGRSSGANVLTF
v_gene: TRBV9; abundance: .; j_gene: TRBJ2-2; d_gene: TRBD1; CDR3nt: TGTGCCAGCGCGGGACAGGGGATCACCGGGGAGCTGTTTTTT; CDR3aa: CASAGQGITGELFF
v_gene: TRBV6-1; abundance: .; j_gene: TRBJ1-5; d_gene: .; CDR3nt: TGTGCCAGCAGTGAAATAGGCGCGCCCCAGCATTTT; CDR3aa: CASSEIGAPQHF
v_gene: TRBV6-1; abundance: .; j_gene: TRBJ1-2; d_gene: TRBD1; CDR3nt: TGTGCCAGCAGAATCTCGGACAGGGCCGCCTATGGCTACACCTTC; CDR3aa: CASRISDRAAYGYTF
v_gene: TRBV20-1; abundance: .; j_gene: TRBJ2-3; d_gene: .; CDR3nt: TGCAGTGCTAGCGGGAGCGCCCGGGGGACAGATACGCAGTATTTT; CDR3aa: CSASGSARGTDTQYF
v_gene: TRBV2; abundance: many; j_gene: TRBJ1-1; d_gene: .; CDR3nt: TGTGCCAGCACCGAGTCCGTCGTGGGGGCCACTGAAGCTTTCTTT; CDR3aa: CASTESVVGATEAFF
v_gene: TRBV12-3/TRBV12-4; abundance: .; j_gene: TRBJ1-3; d_gene: .; CDR3nt: TGTGCCAGCAGACCACCCTACCGGGTCCCTTCTGGAAACACCATATATTTT; CDR3aa: CASRPPYRVPSGNTIYF
v_gene: TRBV28; abundance: many; j_gene: TRBJ2-7; d_gene: .; CDR3nt: TGTGCCAGCAGTTCCGGACAGTATAGCTCCTACGAGCAGTACTTC; CDR3aa: CASSSGQYSSYEQYF
v_gene: TRBV20-1; abundance: few; j_gene: TRBJ2-7; d_gene: .; CDR3nt: TGCAGTGCTATGGTCGGGTCCTACGAGCAGTACTTC; CDR3aa: CSAMVGSYEQYF
v_gene: TRBV2; abundance: .; j_gene: TRBJ1-5; d_gene: .; CDR3nt: TGTGCCAGCAGTGCAGGGGACCTCCCTTCCCAGCATTTT; CDR3aa: CASSAGDLPSQHF
v_gene: TRBV28; abundance: many; j_gene: TRBJ1-2; d_gene: TRBD1; CDR3nt: TGTGCCAGCAGTCCTGCCGGACAGGGTCTATTAGCTCGCTACACCTTC; CDR3aa: CASSPAGQGLLARYTF
v_gene: TRBV28; abundance: few; j_gene: TRBJ2-7; d_gene: .; CDR3nt: TGTGCCAGCAGTTTTCACGAACTAGGTCACGAAACTTTCGAGCAGTACTTC; CDR3aa: CASSFHELGHETFEQYF
v_gene: TRBV11-3; abundance: many; j_gene: TRBJ1-5; d_gene: TRBD1; CDR3nt: TGTGCCAGCAGCCGACAGGGTAGTAATCAGCCCCAGCATTTT; CDR3aa: CASSRQGSNQPQHF
v_gene: TRBV7-9; abundance: many; j_gene: TRBJ2-2; d_gene: TRBD2; CDR3nt: TGTGCCAGCAGCCGGACTAGCAGCAACACCGGGGAGCTGTTTTTT; CDR3aa: CASSRTSSNTGELFF
v_gene: TRBV20-1; abundance: many; j_gene: TRBJ1-2; d_gene: TRBD1; CDR3nt: TGCAGTGCTAGAGCACAAACAGGGGCCTATGGCTACACCTTC; CDR3aa: CSARAQTGAYGYTF
v_gene: TRBV4-1; abundance: .; j_gene: TRBJ2-5; d_gene: .; CDR3nt: TGCGCCAGCAGCCAAGATCTTCCCGACAGGTTTCAAGAGACCCAGTACTTC; CDR3aa: CASSQDLPDRFQETQYF
v_gene: TRBV9; abundance: .; j_gene: TRBJ2-2; d_gene: .; CDR3nt: TGTGCCAGCAGCGTACTATCCGGGGAGCTGTTTTTT; CDR3aa: CASSVLSGELFF
v_gene: TRBV29-1; abundance: few; j_gene: TRBJ2-7; d_gene: .; CDR3nt: TGCAGCCTCAGCGGGACAGCACACTACGAGCAGTACTTC; CDR3aa: CSLSGTAHYEQYF
v_gene: TRBV11-2; abundance: many; j_gene: TRBJ2-7; d_gene: .; CDR3nt: TGTGCCAGCAGCTTAGGCAGCCCCAACGAGCAGTACTTC; CDR3aa: CASSLGSPNEQYF
v_gene: TRBV27; abundance: .; j_gene: TRBJ2-3; d_gene: TRBD1; CDR3nt: TGTGCCAGCAGTCTGGACAGGCCAGATACGCAGTATTTT; CDR3aa: CASSLDRPDTQYF
v_gene: TRBV29-1; abundance: few; j_gene: TRBJ1-3; d_gene: .; CDR3nt: TGCAGCGTTGAATGGGGGGCTGGAAACACCATATATTTT; CDR3aa: CSVEWGAGNTIYF
v_gene: TRBV28; abundance: many; j_gene: TRBJ1-1; d_gene: .; CDR3nt: TGTGCCAGCAGTTTTTGGTTCAGCACTGAAGCTTTCTTT; CDR3aa: CASSFWFSTEAFF
v_gene: TRBV6-2/TRBV6-3; abundance: .; j_gene: TRBJ1-5; d_gene: TRBD1; CDR3nt: TGTGCCAGCAGCTTTACAGGGGATAGCAATCAGCCCCAGCATTTT; CDR3aa: CASSFTGDSNQPQHF
v_gene: TRBV28; abundance: many; j_gene: TRBJ1-1; d_gene: .; CDR3nt: TGTGCCAGCAGTTTACACCCGGACAGCCTGAACACTGAAACTTTCTTT; CDR3aa: CASSLHPDSLNTETFF
v_gene: TRBV20-1; abundance: few; j_gene: TRBJ2-3; d_gene: .; CDR3nt: TGCAGTGCTAGTAGCGTCTCCCTAACCACAGATACGCAGTATTTT; CDR3aa: CSASSVSLTTDTQYF
v_gene: TRBV9; abundance: few; j_gene: TRBJ1-1; d_gene: .; CDR3nt: TGTGCCAGCAGCCCGGGGACATTGGGGAACACTGAAGCTTTCTTT; CDR3aa: CASSPGTLGNTEAFF
v_gene: TRBV27; abundance: many; j_gene: TRBJ1-2; d_gene: .; CDR3nt: TGTGCCAGCAGTCTAACAGGGAGTAACTATGGCTACACCTTC; CDR3aa: CASSLTGSNYGYTF
v_gene: TRBV5-1; abundance: .; j_gene: TRBJ2-1; d_gene: .; CDR3nt: TGCGCCAGCAGCTTGGAAGACAGGTACAATGAGCAGTTCTTC; CDR3aa: CASSLEDRYNEQFF
v_gene: TRBV20-1; abundance: many; j_gene: TRBJ2-5; d_gene: .; CDR3nt: TGCAGTGCAGGGGGGACTTTTCAAGAGACCCAGTACTTC; CDR3aa: CSAGGTFQETQYF